The subject of this entry is one T cell receptor (beta chain). Its specificity is not known. Reverse transcribing all isolated RNA meant expressed TCRB transcripts were sequenced. Clones were sequenced by immunoSEQ multiplex PCR, and TCRdb holds only the in-frame ones, with some missing. This table holds about 150,000 clones, 11% found once. The germline V gene has CDR1 SGDLS and CDR2 YYNGEE. Trimming took off 4 bases at V and 2 bases at J, with 19 bases between the two ends. This CDR3 spans 16 amino acids. This entry belongs to a study of beta chain features in type 1 diabetes. Study-wide context: Cells sorted and examined across all samples totaled 85 million to 130 million. Overall study findings and caveats: More deletions and fewer insertions at VDJ junctions were found in patients with type 1 diabetes. Whether HLA type influences TCRB rearrangement remained unresolved here. A closer apparent resemblance between naive, central memory and Treg TCRB repertoires was seen in patients than in healthy donors.

This chain joins TRBV9 and TRBJ2-7; D possibly corresponds to TRBD2 (7 bases). Sequenced input: central memory CD4+ T cells from blood. This TCR was recovered from a man younger than 30 in good health. The DNA for the CDR3 is TGTGCCAGCAGCCCCAGTAGCAGGGGAGGGACCTACGAGCAGTACTTC. As protein: CASSPSSRGGTYEQYF.